The present T cell receptor beta chain was sequenced within a study of cytomegalovirus exposure and HLA in healthy donors. PCR used 60 Vbeta primers and 13 Jbeta primers. Here immunoSEQ multiplex PCR was the method, and the copy in TCRdb shows in-frame clones only, minus some. The sample has tens of thousands of clones, around 76% seen once. This clone was seen repeatedly, ten times or more. This receptor was obtained from a man aged 25 to 40 in good health and CMV-seropositive. The sequenced material came from PBMCs.

DNA for the CDR3: TGCGCCAGCAGCTCCGGACAGGGGGCGGGAGAGACCCAGTACTTC. Translating gives CASSSGQGAGETQYF. The chain links TRBV5-1 to TRBJ2-5, with 11 bases matching TRBD1. V gave up 3 bases and J gave up 4 bases; unmatched junction bases: 5. Germline lookup yields CDR1 SGHRS and CDR2 YFSETQ. CDR3 length: 15 residues.